This T cell receptor (beta chain) came from a study of T cell responses to AZD1222 COVID-19 vaccine. Study context: Pooled together were second doses at about 4 or about 12 weeks.

With respect to this clone: Its antigen is undetermined.

V lost 7 bases and J lost 2, with 17 bases in between. This CDR3 has 15 amino acids. CDR1 is MNHEY and CDR2 is SVGAGI in the germline V gene. Points from the study as a whole: White British donors predominated, females outnumbered males, and clonal diversity was possibly underestimated. Reports say nearly half of spike-specific TCRs go after unmutated variant regions. Sampling that yielded the repertoires occurred only after the peak T cell response.

Some clones are missing from TCRdb's copy, which holds only in-frame ones; the method was immunoSEQ multiplex PCR. The data show 150,000 to 160,000 clones, with approximately 90% seen just once and around 3.1% held by the top ten. Sample: peripheral blood, taken on day 0 of AZD1222 vaccination. The sequence was collected from an adult in good health. The chain carries TRBV6-5 and TRBJ1-1; tentatively, D is TRBD1 (6 bases). CDR3 protein: CASTLGGGLNTEAFF. DNA of the CDR3: TGTGCCAGCACCTTAGGGGGGGGGCTTAACACTGAAGCTTTCTTT.